Listed below are T cell receptor beta chains from one sample, sequenced in a study of regulatory T cells in long-lasting Graves disease. TCRdb redid the calling of the multiplex PCR reads with MiXCR, one entry per CDR3 protein. The sample lists hundreds of thousands of distinct CDR3 sequences; about 22% were seen once. The sample was peripheral blood mononuclear cells (PBMCs), taken when the disease was refractory, from a patient treated with antithyroid drugs. The receptors come from a female donor with Graves disease. Both conserved end residues are part of each CDR3. A D gene is named only where the DNA matches it firmly. The size of a clone is reported for some rows only, either as once, few or many, or as a class for expanded clones.

CDR3aa: CASSEVGGYEQYF
CDR3nt: TGTGCCAGCAGTGAAGTGGGGGGTTACGAGCAGTACTTC
d_gene: .
abundance: .
j_gene: TRBJ2-7
v_gene: TRBV6-2/TRBV6-3

CDR3aa: CSAREGAGAGEAFF
CDR3nt: TGCAGTGCTAGGGAGGGGGCGGGGGCGGGTGAAGCTTTCTTT
d_gene: TRBD1
abundance: few
j_gene: TRBJ1-1
v_gene: TRBV20-1

CDR3aa: CASSYVADTGELFF
CDR3nt: TGTGCCAGCAGTTATGTTGCTGACACCGGGGAGCTGTTTTTT
d_gene: .
abundance: few
j_gene: TRBJ2-2
v_gene: TRBV6-2/TRBV6-3

CDR3aa: CASSSRAGGFGDQPQHF
CDR3nt: TGTGCCAGCAGTTCACGGGCAGGGGGCTTTGGTGATCAGCCCCAGCATTTT
d_gene: TRBD1
abundance: .
j_gene: TRBJ1-5
v_gene: TRBV6-5

CDR3aa: CASSSGTGRYEAFF
CDR3nt: TGTGCCAGCAGCTCAGGGACAGGTCGATACGAAGCTTTCTTT
d_gene: TRBD1
abundance: many
j_gene: TRBJ1-1
v_gene: TRBV7-2

CDR3aa: CSARDLRSDRYTEAFF
CDR3nt: TGCAGTGCTAGAGATTTGCGCTCGGACAGATACACTGAAGCTTTCTTT
d_gene: .
abundance: few
j_gene: TRBJ1-1
v_gene: TRBV20-1

CDR3aa: CASVAPGPMGRYEQYF
CDR3nt: TGTGCCAGCGTTGCCCCGGGCCCCATGGGTAGGTACGAGCAGTACTTC
d_gene: .
abundance: many
j_gene: TRBJ2-7
v_gene: TRBV28

CDR3aa: CASSFSHYTF
CDR3nt: TGTGCCAGCAGTTTTTCGCATTACACCTTC
d_gene: .
abundance: few
j_gene: TRBJ1-2
v_gene: TRBV6-5

CDR3aa: CASSEDSGSDEQYF
CDR3nt: TGTGCCAGCAGTGAAGATAGCGGGAGTGACGAGCAGTACTTC
d_gene: TRBD2
abundance: many
j_gene: TRBJ2-7
v_gene: TRBV6-1

CDR3aa: CASRSFYEQYF
CDR3nt: TGTGCCAGCAGAAGTTTCTACGAGCAGTACTTC
d_gene: .
abundance: many
j_gene: TRBJ2-7
v_gene: TRBV28

CDR3aa: CACFRDRGSQETQYF
CDR3nt: TGTGCCTGTTTTCGTGACAGGGGATCCCAAGAGACCCAGTACTTC
d_gene: TRBD1
abundance: .
j_gene: TRBJ2-5
v_gene: TRBV7-2

CDR3aa: CAIGQAGVDTGELFF
CDR3nt: TGTGCCATCGGACAGGCGGGAGTGGACACCGGGGAGCTGTTTTTT
d_gene: .
abundance: few
j_gene: TRBJ2-2
v_gene: TRBV10-3

CDR3aa: CSARAYPVAKNIQYF
CDR3nt: TGCAGTGCTAGAGCTTACCCTGTGGCCAAAAACATTCAGTACTTC
d_gene: .
abundance: few
j_gene: TRBJ2-4
v_gene: TRBV20-1

CDR3aa: CASSQARVKDGYTF
CDR3nt: TGTGCCAGCAGCCAAGCCAGGGTAAAGGATGGCTACACCTTC
d_gene: .
abundance: few
j_gene: TRBJ1-2
v_gene: TRBV4-2